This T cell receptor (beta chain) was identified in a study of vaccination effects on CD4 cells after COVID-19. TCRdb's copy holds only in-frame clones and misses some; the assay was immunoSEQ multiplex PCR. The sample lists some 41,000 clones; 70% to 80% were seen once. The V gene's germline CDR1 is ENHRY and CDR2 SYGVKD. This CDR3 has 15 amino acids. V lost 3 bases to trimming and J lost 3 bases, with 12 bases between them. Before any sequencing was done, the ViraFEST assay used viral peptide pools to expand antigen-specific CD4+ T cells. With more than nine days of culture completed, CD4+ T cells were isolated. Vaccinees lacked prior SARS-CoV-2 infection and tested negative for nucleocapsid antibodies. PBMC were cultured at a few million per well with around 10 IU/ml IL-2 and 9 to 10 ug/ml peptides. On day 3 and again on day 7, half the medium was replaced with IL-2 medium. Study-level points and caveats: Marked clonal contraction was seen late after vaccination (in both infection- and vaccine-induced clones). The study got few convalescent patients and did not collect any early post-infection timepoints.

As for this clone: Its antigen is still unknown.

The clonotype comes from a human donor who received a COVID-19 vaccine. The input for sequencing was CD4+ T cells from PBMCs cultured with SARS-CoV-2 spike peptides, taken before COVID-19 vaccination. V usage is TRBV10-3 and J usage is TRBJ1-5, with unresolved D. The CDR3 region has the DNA TGTGCCATCAGTGAAGGACTGCCGTCCAATCAGCCCCAGCATTTT. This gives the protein CAISEGLPSNQPQHF.